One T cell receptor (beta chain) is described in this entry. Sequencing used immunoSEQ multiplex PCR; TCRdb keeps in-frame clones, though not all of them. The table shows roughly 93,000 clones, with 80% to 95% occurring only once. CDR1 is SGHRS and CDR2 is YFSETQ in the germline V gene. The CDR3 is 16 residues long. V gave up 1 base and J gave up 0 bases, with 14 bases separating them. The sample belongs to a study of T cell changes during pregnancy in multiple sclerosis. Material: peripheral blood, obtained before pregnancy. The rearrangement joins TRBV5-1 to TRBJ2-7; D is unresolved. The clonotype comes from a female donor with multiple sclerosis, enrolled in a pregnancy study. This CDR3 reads CASSLNRPVPSYEQYF. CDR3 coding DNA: TGCGCCAGCAGCTTGAACCGTCCAGTCCCCTCCTACGAGCAGTACTTC.